Presented here are 32 T cell receptor beta chains from one specimen sequenced in a study of T cell repertoires in cytomegalovirus infection. Each CDR3 protein is one row after TCRdb ran MiXCR on the reads. This sample yields approximately 350,000 distinct CDR3 sequences, of which about 35% are seen a single time; roughly 13% belongs to the top ten. Their cognate antigens are unknown. This material consisted of cultured PBMCs, taken from culture after CMV antigen stimulation. These receptors came from a human donor in good health (CMV status not recorded). Some clones in this sample may be carry-over from other donors' samples.

V is TRBV19 and J is TRBJ1-3; the match to TRBD1 covers 9 bases. The V segment lost 8 bases and the J segment 8 bases; nucleotides outside the gene matches: 7. Per the germline V gene, CDR1 is LNHDA and CDR2 is SQIVND (reference sequence). The CDR3 is made up of 13 amino acids. The CDR3 DNA is TGTGCCAGTGGACAGGGGATGGGGTACACCATATATTTT. Amino acids: CASGQGMGYTIYF.

The chain carries TRBV4-3 and TRBJ2-2; 7 bases align to TRBD2. V lost 0 bases, J lost 1 base, and 5 bases stayed unmatched. The CDR3 covers 17 residues. From germline, CDR1 is LGHNA and CDR2 YSLEER. The DNA for the CDR3 is TGCGCCAGCAGCCAAGATGGGCCGGGGGGGAACACCGGGGAGCTGTTTTTT. It codes for CASSQDGPGGNTGELFF.

This clonotype was seen more than once but under ten times. The chain is built from TRBV7-9 and TRBJ1-6, with D possibly being TRBD1 (6 bases). Trimming pared 5 bases from V and 14 bases from J, leaving 16 bases between. The germline CDR1 and CDR2 sequences are SEHNR and FQNEAQ (reference sequence). This CDR3 comprises 13 residues. CDR3 in amino acids: CASSQQSQGALHF. CDR3 DNA: TGTGCCAGCAGCCAACAGTCACAGGGTGCCCTCCACTTT.

There are a few counts of this clonotype. The rearrangement links TRBV4-1 to TRBJ2-7; the D gene is possibly TRBD2 (6 bases). The CDR3 length is 14 residues. V dropped 6 bases and J dropped 7 bases, with 19 bases sitting between them. Germline assignment: CDR1 MGHRA and CDR2 YSYEKL. CDR3 in amino acids: CASRQRGLSGEQYF. CDR3 DNA: TGCGCCAGCAGGCAAAGAGGACTATCTGGGGAGCAGTACTTC.

The chain has TRBV7-2 and TRBJ2-5; perhaps D is TRBD1 or TRBD2 (6 bases each). Trimming left V 5 bases short and J 0 bases short, with 16 bases between. CDR1 SGHTA and CDR2 FQGNSA come from the germline V gene. The CDR3 extends over 16 amino acids. CDR3 bases: TGTGCCAGCAGCCAACCGGGGGCCAAGTACCAAGAGACCCAGTACTTC. Amino acid sequence: CASSQPGAKYQETQYF.

The sample holds one count of this clonotype. This chain connects TRBV20-1 to TRBJ1-5; D gene ambiguous. The V gene lost 3 bases and the J gene lost 0 bases, with 6 bases spanning the gap. The CDR3 is 13 amino acids. CDR1 DFQATT and CDR2 SNEGSKA come from the germline V gene (reference sequence). CDR3 sequence: CSASSYSNQPQHF. The CDR3 nucleotides read TGCAGTGCTAGTTCCTATAGCAATCAGCCCCAGCATTTT.

This clonotype was found a few times. This chain uses TRBV6-1 with TRBJ2-1; 9 bases line up with TRBD2. CDR3 length equals 13 residues. The J segment lost 5 bases and the V segment lost 6 bases, leaving 2 bases of the junction unmatched. The germline gives CDR1 MNHNS, CDR2 SASEGT. CDR3 sequence: CASRGTSNNEQFF. CDR3 DNA sequence: TGTGCCAGCAGAGGGACTAGCAACAATGAGCAGTTCTTC.

This sequence joins TRBV7-2 and TRBJ2-5, with a tentative D call TRBD2 (5 bases). Trimming pared 5 bases from V and 1 base from J, leaving 11 bases between. CDR3 size: 14 residues. The germline V gene has CDR1 SGHTA and CDR2 FQGNSA. CDR3: CASSSGLAQETQYF. The CDR3 DNA reads as TGTGCCAGCAGCAGCGGACTCGCCCAAGAGACCCAGTACTTC.

This clonotype appeared many times. This chain uses TRBV7-2 with TRBJ1-6, with D perhaps matching TRBD1 (5 bases). Trimming shortened V by 3 bases and J by 9 bases, and 15 bases separated the two germline ends. CDR1 is SGHTA, CDR2 FQGNSA, per germline. The CDR3 is made up of 15 amino acids. The CDR3 DNA reads as TGTGCCAGCAGCTTCCAAGTCGGGGGTAGTTCACCCCTCCACTTT. Residues: CASSFQVGGSSPLHF.

This clonotype was seen a single time. CDR3 loop: CASSPRTPNTGELFF. DNA for the CDR3: TGCGCCAGCAGCCCCCGGACTCCGAACACCGGGGAGCTGTTTTTT. The chain carries TRBV5-1 and TRBJ2-2, with D possibly TRBD2 on 5 matching bases. The length of the CDR3 is 15 residues. Trimming cost V 4 bases and J 0 bases, with 10 bases left between them. Germline CDR1 SGHRS, CDR2 YFSETQ. Combining the CDR3 with reference TRBV5-1 and TRBJ2-2 gives the whole variable domain KAGVTQTPRYLIKTRGQQVTLSCSPISGHRSVSWYQQTPGQGLQFLFEYFSETQRNKGNFPGRFSGRQFSNSRSEMNVSTLELGDSALYLCASSPRTPNTGELFFGEGSRLTVL.

The chain is built from TRBV6-1 and TRBJ2-1; TRBD1 matches 8 bases. The CDR3 covers 14 residues. Trimming took 4 bases from V and 10 from J; bases not matched to a gene: 9. Germline V gives CDR1 MNHNS, CDR2 SASEGT. The CDR3 sequence: CASSARTGLWEQFF. DNA of the CDR3: TGTGCCAGCAGTGCCCGGACAGGGCTTTGGGAGCAGTTCTTC.

This clonotype was observed a few times. The rearrangement links TRBV28 to TRBJ1-1; 7 bases agree with TRBD1. V gave up 5 bases and J gave up 3 bases; unmatched junction bases: 15. This CDR3 has 17 amino acids. The germline V gene has CDR1 MDHEN and CDR2 SYDVKM. The CDR3, as DNA: TGTGCCAGCAGTCCTCCCCTCGGAACAGGGGCGGACACTGAAGCTTTCTTT. Its protein is CASSPPLGTGADTEAFF. Combining the CDR3 with reference TRBV28 and TRBJ1-1 gives the whole variable domain DVKVTQSSRYLVKRTGEKVFLECVQDMDHENMFWYRQDPGLGLRLIYFSYDVKMKEKGDIPEGYSVSREKKERFSLILESASTNQTSMYLCASSPPLGTGADTEAFFGQGTRLTVV.

The table lists this clonotype with a few counts. The rearrangement uses TRBV11-2 and TRBJ2-7, with a weak D call TRBD2 (5 bases). V lost 2 bases, J lost 6 bases, and 14 bases lay in between. The CDR3 is 14 residues long. Germline V gene data show CDR1 as SGHAT and CDR2 as FQNNGV. CDR3 nucleotides: TGTGCCAGCAGCTTATTATTGACCGCGGGCGAGCAGTACTTC. Translating it yields CASSLLLTAGEQYF.

The chain recombines TRBV11-3 with TRBJ2-1, with 8 bases fitting TRBD2. Losses at the gene ends were 3 bases for V and 8 bases for J; bases not matched to a gene: 9. The CDR3 runs to 15 residues. Germline loops: CDR1 SGHNT, CDR2 YENEEA. This chain's CDR3 is CASSFRGREDYEQFF. The CDR3 bases are TGTGCCAGCAGCTTTCGGGGGCGGGAGGACTATGAGCAGTTCTTC.

The chain links TRBV20-1 to TRBJ2-1, with D perhaps TRBD2 (5 bases). The CDR3 has 13 residues. Per germline, CDR1 DFQATT and CDR2 SNEGSKA (reference sequence). With 5 bases removed from V and 3 bases from J, the gap between germline ends came to 11 bases. CDR3 in amino acids: CSADTRNYNEQFF. The CDR3 nucleotides read TGCAGTGCTGACACTAGAAACTACAATGAGCAGTTCTTC.

The chain has TRBV7-2 and TRBJ2-5; 8 positions match TRBD1. Germline V lookup: CDR1 SGHTA, CDR2 FQGNSA. Trimming cost V 2 bases and J 5 bases; bases outside gene matches: 10. This CDR3 contains 16 residues. The CDR3 reads CASSLMFQGAYETQYF. For the CDR3, the DNA is TGTGCCAGCAGCTTAATGTTCCAGGGGGCCTACGAGACCCAGTACTTC.

This clonotype was picked up a small number of times. This chain connects TRBV18 to TRBJ2-5; 10 nucleotides agree with TRBD1. The CDR3 length is 16 residues. The V gene end was trimmed by 5 bases and the J gene end by 4 bases; junction bases not matched to a gene: 10. Per the germline V gene, CDR1 is KGHSH and CDR2 is LQKENI. The CDR3: CASSTGQGRWRETQYF. CDR3 nucleotide sequence: TGTGCCAGCTCAACGGGACAGGGGAGATGGCGAGAGACCCAGTACTTC.

J is TRBJ2-3 and V is TRBV27; unclear D gene. Trimming shortened V by 5 bases and J by 3 bases, and 15 bases separated the two germline ends. CDR3 length: 15 residues. The germline V gene encodes CDR1 MNHEY and CDR2 SMNVEV (reference sequence). The CDR3 DNA is TGTGCCAGCAGTCTAAGACAACTCTCGACAGATACGCAGTATTTT. Amino acids: CASSLRQLSTDTQYF.

The chain recombines TRBV19 with TRBJ1-1; tentatively, D is TRBD1 (5 bases). Germline loops: CDR1 LNHDA, CDR2 SQIVND (reference sequence). V was clipped by 3 bases and J by 4 bases, with 15 bases between them. This CDR3 contains 15 residues. In DNA, the CDR3 is TGTGCCAGTAGTATTAGGCAGGGACTGAGCACTGAAGCTTTCTTT. Protein: CASSIRQGLSTEAFF.

The genes are TRBV4-1 and TRBJ2-1, with 10 bases lining up with TRBD2. The CDR3 has 18 residues. Germline CDR1 is MGHRA and CDR2 is YSYEKL. The V segment lost 1 base and the J segment 0 bases; nucleotides outside the gene matches: 6. In DNA form, the CDR3 reads TGCGCCAGCAGCCAAGCTAGCGGGAGCCTGAGCTCCTACAATGAGCAGTTCTTC. Translation: CASSQASGSLSSYNEQFF.

The chain uses TRBV11-2 and TRBJ2-3; 15 bases are shared with TRBD2. The V and J ends lost 3 bases and 2 bases, in that order; junction bases with no gene match: 3. Germline CDR1 SGHAT, CDR2 FQNNGV. The CDR3 length is 17 residues. CDR3 coding DNA: TGTGCCAGCAGCTTTGGACTAGCGGGAGGGGTCACAGATACGCAGTATTTT. Translated: CASSFGLAGGVTDTQYF.

There are a few counts of this clonotype. This rearrangement joins TRBV7-2 to TRBJ1-1, with 8 bases fitting TRBD1. Germline-derived CDR1 and CDR2 are SGHTA and FQGNSA. This CDR3 has 16 amino acids. J gave up 0 bases and V 5 bases, and 8 bases lay outside the gene matches. The CDR3 DNA reads as TGTGCCAGCAGCCCAGAAGGACAGGGATTGAACACTGAAGCTTTCTTT. Protein: CASSPEGQGLNTEAFF.

This CDR3 reads CASSELQGSGANVLTF. Written as DNA, the CDR3 is TGCGCCAGCAGTGAGCTGCAGGGCTCTGGGGCCAACGTCCTGACTTTC. This chain links TRBV10-1 with TRBJ2-6, with D possibly being TRBD1 (5 bases). Germline V CDR1 and CDR2: WNHNN, SYGVQD (reference sequence). CDR3 length: 16 amino acids. V was pared by 2 bases and J by 0 bases, with 8 bases between.

This clonotype has only a few counts. The gene calls are TRBV6-2 or TRBV6-3 and TRBJ2-1; maybe TRBD2 (6 bases). V was trimmed by 6 bases and J by 4 bases, leaving 16 bases between them. This CDR3 is 15 amino acids long. Germline CDR1 is MNHEY and CDR2 is SVGEGT. The CDR3 region is CASSPGTHLYNEQFF. CDR3 DNA sequence: TGTGCCAGCAGCCCCGGGACTCACCTATACAATGAGCAGTTCTTC.

The CDR3 reads CASSPSASGTGNLAGSPLHF. Here the CDR3 DNA reads TGTGCCAGCAGTCCATCCGCGTCCGGGACAGGCAACCTCGCAGGGTCACCCCTCCACTTT. V and J are TRBV6-5 and TRBJ1-6, with 8 bases fitting TRBD1. V was pared by 5 bases and J by 10 bases, with 25 bases of the junction left unmatched. CDR3 size: 20 residues. In germline, CDR1 is MNHEY, CDR2 SVGAGI.

This clonotype was detected once. This chain uses TRBV7-3 with TRBJ2-2, with D perhaps being TRBD1 or TRBD2 (5 bases each). V lost 5 bases and J 1 base, leaving 11 bases between the germline ends. Germline CDR1 reads SGHTA; CDR2 reads FQGTGA. CDR3 size: 15 residues. This CDR3 reads CASSSRDRNTGELFF. The CDR3 DNA sequence: TGTGCCAGCAGCAGCCGGGACCGGAACACCGGGGAGCTGTTTTTT.

This clonotype has a handful of counts. A read error may be the cause here, since a much bigger clone is one base away. The chain employs TRBV4-1 and TRBJ1-5; D is ambiguous. V lost 0 bases, J lost 1 base, and 4 bases lay in between. Germline-derived CDR1 and CDR2 are MGHRA and YSYEKL. The CDR3 is 14 amino acids. The CDR3: CASSQEGSNQPQHF. In DNA form, the CDR3 reads TGCGCCAGCAGCCAAGAGGGGAGCAATCAGCCCCAGCATTTT.

The chain recombines TRBV28 with TRBJ2-1; D unclear. Germline assignment: CDR1 MDHEN and CDR2 SYDVKM. The CDR3 has 12 amino acids. The V end was cut by 3 bases, the J end by 5 bases, with 5 bases between. The CDR3 reads CASSFSDNEQFF. CDR3 nucleotides: TGTGCCAGCAGTTTTTCGGACAATGAGCAGTTCTTC.

The chain uses TRBV12-3 or TRBV12-4 and TRBJ2-7; either TRBD1 or TRBD2 may fit D (5 bases each). CDR3 length: 20 residues. Trimming removed 7 bases from V and 2 bases from J, with 33 bases in between. CDR3 amino acids: CASKGLGPQTSHKIAYEQYV. For the CDR3, the DNA is TGTGCCAGCAAGGGGCTGGGACCGCAAACGTCCCATAAAATAGCCTACGAGCAGTACGTC.

The chain links TRBV6-1 to TRBJ2-3; D remains unclear. CDR3 length: 16 residues. The V end was cut by 6 bases, the J end by 0 bases, with 16 bases between. Germline-derived CDR1 and CDR2 are MNHNS and SASEGT. CDR3 in amino acids: CASRDPGVGSTDTQYF. The CDR3 DNA is TGTGCCAGCAGGGATCCTGGGGTAGGGAGCACAGATACGCAGTATTTT.

There are many counts of this clonotype. CDR3 sequence reads: CASSLRSGRYGGKNIQYF. Written as DNA, the CDR3 is TGTGCCAGCAGCTTAAGATCGGGACGGTATGGAGGCAAAAACATTCAGTACTTC. The chain links TRBV7-6 to TRBJ2-4, with D possibly called TRBD1 or TRBD2 (5 bases each). V was trimmed by 2 bases and J by 3 bases, leaving 20 bases between them. Germline V gene sequence: CDR1 SGHVS, CDR2 FNYEAQ. The CDR3 is 18 amino acids. The variable domain in full, with the rest retrieved from reference TRBV7-6 and TRBJ2-4, is GAGVSQSPRYKVTKRGQDVALRCDPISGHVSLYWYRQALGQGPEFLTYFNYEAQQDKSGLPNDRFSAERPEGSISTLTIQRTEQRDSAMYRCASSLRSGRYGGKNIQYFGAGTRLSVL.

This clonotype showed up just a few times. This chain uses TRBV7-6 with TRBJ2-3; tentative D call: TRBD1 (5 bases). This CDR3 contains 14 residues. CDR1 and CDR2 from the germline V gene are SGHVS and FNYEAQ. V was pared by 4 bases and J by 5 bases, with 13 bases between. CDR3 region: CASSSHRSGDTQYF. CDR3 DNA: TGTGCCAGCAGCTCGCACAGGAGTGGAGATACGCAGTATTTT.